These 22 T cell receptor beta chains originate from one sample sequenced in a study of Ad26.COV2.S vaccination and SARS-CoV-2 variants. This table comes from immunoSEQ multiplex PCR, and its TCRdb copy is limited to in-frame clones, with some not included. The profile covers 350,000 to 450,000 clones, with roughly 81% appearing a single time and 3.3% taken by the ten largest. As for treatment: over 15 received Ad26.COV2.S at low or high dose, single or two shots; five or six received placebo; per-sample allocation not given. Sampling was performed 63 days after the first vaccine or placebo injection. The sequencing here drew on peripheral blood, taken in a trial of Ad26.COV2.S vaccine versus placebo. These TCRs come from a person aged 18 to 65 who received the Ad26.COV2.S COVID-19 vaccine or a placebo.

This clone appeared a single time. J is TRBJ1-2 and V is TRBV18; weak D call: TRBD1 (5 bases). CDR1 KGHSH and CDR2 LQKENI come from the germline V gene. Deletions cut 1 base from V and 4 bases from J, with 19 bases between. This CDR3 comprises 17 residues. CDR3 in DNA: TGTGCCAGCTCACCACAGCCAGGGAGTTACGATAGCTATGGCTACACCTTC. Translation: CASSPQPGSYDSYGYTF.

J is TRBJ1-2 and V is TRBV9; TRBD1 matches at 9 bases. CDR1 SGDLS and CDR2 YYNGEE come from the germline V gene. This CDR3 comprises 15 residues. V shed 3 bases, J shed 4 bases, and the junction held 7 bases outside the gene matches. The chain's CDR3 is CASSADRGGGYGYTF. For the CDR3, the DNA is TGTGCCAGCAGCGCGGACAGGGGAGGCGGCTATGGCTACACCTTC.

V gene TRBV5-6 combines with J gene TRBJ2-3; TRBD1 matches at 8 bases. After removal of 4 bases from V and 8 bases from J, the junction contained 12 bases not matched to a gene. Germline V gene sequence: CDR1 SGHDT, CDR2 YYEEEE. The CDR3 is made up of 15 amino acids. DNA of the CDR3: TGTGCCAGCAGCCTCCGACAGGGGTCGAGCGGTACGCAGTATTTT. Its translation: CASSLRQGSSGTQYF.

Details on this clone: Since the CDR3 does not end with the conserved phenylalanine or tryptophan, this likely comes from a read error. The DNA is left out, because the CDR3 cannot be placed on it with certainty; the CDR3 is given as TCRdb lists it. The gene calls are TRBV13 and TRBJ1-4. From germline, CDR1 is PRHDT and CDR2 FYEKMQ (reference sequence). The CDR3 is 13 amino acids long, termini counted. This CDR3 is CASSSTTGRARRL.

This rearrangement joins TRBV19 to TRBJ2-1; no clear D. The V gene's germline CDR1 is LNHDA and CDR2 SQIVND (reference sequence). CDR3 length: 13 amino acids. Trimming shortened V by 6 bases and J by 4 bases, and 10 bases separated the two germline ends. The CDR3 DNA reads as TGTGCCAGTAGCAGAAGTAGGTACAATGAGCAGTTCTTC. It codes for CASSRSRYNEQFF.

The chain recombines TRBV2 with TRBJ2-1; TRBD2 aligns across 7 bases. The J segment lost 8 bases and the V segment lost 3 bases, leaving 13 bases of the junction unmatched. The CDR3 is 16 residues long. Germline CDR1 is SNHLY and CDR2 is FYNNEI. CDR3 region: CASSDVAFRGEDEQFF. In nucleotides, the CDR3 is TGTGCCAGCAGTGATGTCGCCTTTCGGGGGGAGGATGAGCAGTTCTTC.

The chain has TRBV19 and TRBJ1-5; tentatively, D is TRBD1 (6 bases). The ends were cut back, 7 bases at V and 4 bases at J, with 20 bases in the middle. CDR3 size: 16 residues. From germline, CDR1 is LNHDA and CDR2 SQIVND (reference sequence). The CDR3 nucleotides read TGTGCCAGTACCCCCCCCGGCAGGGGACAAAATCAGCCCCAGCATTTT. Residues: CASTPPGRGQNQPQHF.

The gene calls are TRBV30 and TRBJ2-7; 9 bases are a match to TRBD1. Trimming removed 5 bases from V and 1 base from J; junction bases left unmatched: 9. The CDR3 totals 15 residues. Germline V gene data show CDR1 as GTSNPN and CDR2 as SVGIG (reference sequence). CDR3 sequence: CAWRHWDRASYEQYF. CDR3 in DNA: TGTGCCTGGCGGCATTGGGACAGGGCGTCCTACGAGCAGTACTTC.

This chain joins TRBV2 and TRBJ1-1, with unresolved D. This CDR3 comprises 11 residues. Trimming took 7 bases from V and 7 from J, leaving 10 bases between them. Germline V gives CDR1 SNHLY, CDR2 FYNNEI. The CDR3 nucleotides read TGTGCCAGCAAGGCGCAACTTGAAGCTTTCTTT. Translation gives CASKAQLEAFF. The full variable domain, completed using reference TRBV2 and TRBJ1-1, is EPEVTQTPSHQVTQMGQEVILRCVPISNHLYFYWYRQILGQKVEFLVSFYNNEISEKSEIFDDQFSVERPDGSNFTLKIRSTKLEDSAMYFCASKAQLEAFFGQGTRLTVV.

The V and J genes are TRBV5-1 and TRBJ2-1; TRBD2 agrees at 7 bases. The junction had 21 bases not matched to a gene; V was cut back by 6 bases and J by 6 bases. CDR3 length: 18 residues. In germline, CDR1 is SGHRS, CDR2 YFSETQ. Written as DNA, the CDR3 is TGCGCCAGCAAATCTCTGGGGAGTGAGCGGGGCCGCTTCAATGAGCAGTTCTTC. Protein sequence: CASKSLGSERGRFNEQFF.

The chain recombines TRBV6-2 or TRBV6-3 with TRBJ2-1, with D unclear. Trimming took off 5 bases at V and 0 bases at J, with 2 bases between the two ends. Germline-derived CDR1 and CDR2 are MNHEY and SVGEGT. CDR3 length: 12 amino acids. The CDR3: CASSASYNEQFF. CDR3 nucleotides: TGTGCCAGCAGTGCCTCCTACAATGAGCAGTTCTTC.

This rearrangement joins TRBV5-5 to TRBJ2-1; D possibly corresponds to TRBD2 (5 bases). Trimming took off 1 base at V and 4 bases at J, with 15 bases between the two ends. There are 16 residues in the CDR3. CDR1 and CDR2 from the germline V gene are SGHKS and YYEKEE (reference sequence). The CDR3, as DNA: TGTGCCAGCAGCTTGACGGGCCGGGGTAAATACAATGAGCAGTTCTTC. Translating it yields CASSLTGRGKYNEQFF.

The V gene is TRBV5-4, the J gene TRBJ2-1; 14 bases agree with TRBD2. Germline-derived CDR1 and CDR2 are SGHNT and YYREEE (reference sequence). There are 15 residues in the CDR3. Losses at the gene ends were 4 bases for V and 10 bases for J; bases not matched to a gene: 7. The CDR3 sequence: CASSEGLAGAAEQFF. CDR3 nucleotide sequence: TGTGCCAGCAGCGAGGGACTAGCGGGAGCGGCAGAGCAGTTCTTC.

The CDR3 here is CASRKEQGTSPLHF. For the CDR3, the DNA is TGTGCCAGCAGAAAGGAACAGGGGACTTCACCCCTCCACTTT. V is TRBV6-5 and J is TRBJ1-6, with 7 bases that match TRBD1. The germline V gene has CDR1 MNHEY and CDR2 SVGAGI. The length of the CDR3 is 14 residues. V shed 6 bases and J 9 bases; nucleotides not matched to a gene: 8.

The chain is built from TRBV5-4 and TRBJ1-1; 8 bases align to TRBD1. The CDR3 is 15 residues long. With 4 bases clipped from V and 4 bases from J, the junction kept 9 bases outside the gene matches. CDR1 and CDR2 (germline): SGHNT, YYREEE (reference sequence). The CDR3 is CASSAQTGVGTEAFF. The CDR3 DNA is TGTGCCAGCAGCGCCCAGACAGGGGTTGGCACTGAAGCTTTCTTT.

This chain links TRBV7-9 with TRBJ1-1; 8 bases fit TRBD1. This CDR3 comprises 17 residues. Trimming took 6 bases from V and 6 from J; bases not matched to a gene: 18. The germline V gene has CDR1 SEHNR and CDR2 FQNEAQ (reference sequence). This CDR3 reads CASSSVSPGQGAAEAFF. CDR3 DNA: TGTGCCAGCAGTTCCGTTTCGCCGGGGCAGGGGGCAGCTGAAGCTTTCTTT.

This clone has more than one count but fewer than ten. J is TRBJ1-6 and V is TRBV2; 7 nucleotides line up with TRBD1. The CDR3 consists of 14 residues. Germline V gene lookup returns CDR1 SNHLY and CDR2 FYNNEI. The V and J ends lost 3 bases and 6 bases, in that order; junction bases with no gene match: 2. The CDR3 region is CASSDRDSNSPLHF. DNA for the CDR3: TGTGCCAGCAGTGATAGGGACAGTAATTCACCCCTCCACTTT.

The chain uses TRBV3-1 (or the pseudogene TRBV3-2) and TRBJ2-7; TRBD2 agrees at 7 bases. With V trimmed by 3 bases and J by 5 bases, 7 bases remained unmatched. The CDR3 runs 14 residues. The germline V gene encodes CDR1 LGHDT and CDR2 YNNKEL (reference sequence). CDR3 nucleotides: TGTGCCAGCAGCCAGACCTGGGAGGGGAACGAGCAGTACTTC. Residues: CASSQTWEGNEQYF.

J is TRBJ2-7 and V is TRBV19; D might be TRBD1 (5 bases). Trimming stripped 1 base from V and 3 bases from J, with 16 bases between. The CDR3 is 16 residues long. The germline V gene encodes CDR1 LNHDA and CDR2 SQIVND (reference sequence). The CDR3 nucleotides are TGTGCCAGTAGTATAGGAGGCAGGACAACAAACTACGAGCAGTACTTC. As protein: CASSIGGRTTNYEQYF. Drawing the rest from reference TRBV19 and TRBJ2-7, the complete variable domain is DGGITQSPKYLFRKEGQNVTLSCEQNLNHDAMYWYRQDPGQGLRLIYYSQIVNDFQKGDIAEGYSVSREKKESFPLTVTSAQKNPTAFYLCASSIGGRTTNYEQYFGPGTRLTVT.

The V gene is TRBV6-5, the J gene TRBJ2-7; D call uncertain. Trimming removed 6 bases from V and 2 bases from J, with 8 bases in between. Germline CDR1 reads MNHEY; CDR2 reads SVGAGI. This CDR3 has 12 residues. The CDR3 DNA reads as TGTGCCAGCAGCCCGAACACCTACGAGCAGTACTTC. It yields the protein CASSPNTYEQYF.

V and J are TRBV5-6 and TRBJ1-6, with D unclear. The length of the CDR3 is 14 residues. V was clipped by 4 bases and J by 9 bases, with 14 bases between them. Germline V gene sequence: CDR1 SGHDT, CDR2 YYEEEE. The CDR3 DNA sequence: TGTGCCAGCAGCGGGTGGGGTACCAGTTCACCCCTCCACTTT. This codes for CASSGWGTSSPLHF.

CDR3 sequence (DNA): TGTGCCAGCAGTTATTGGGGGGCTGGAAACACCATATATTTT. Translated, it gives CASSYWGAGNTIYF. The chain has TRBV6-5 and TRBJ1-3; a possible D gene is TRBD1 (5 bases). The V end was cut by 3 bases, the J end by 2 bases, with 8 bases between. CDR1 is MNHEY and CDR2 is SVGAGI in the germline V gene. The CDR3 spans 14 residues.